These T cell receptor beta chains were read from a single sample in a study of T cells after posttransplantation cyclophosphamide. Data came from immunoSEQ multiplex PCR; TCRdb stores just in-frame clones and leaves some out. The profile shows approximately 16,000 clones, 84% of them singletons. The sequenced sample was PBMCs, obtained 350 to 400 days after allogeneic stem cell transplant with calcineurin inhibitor and methotrexate. These receptors were obtained from a male patient younger than 30 who received an allogeneic stem cell transplant from a related donor, was CMV-positive, and had no GVHD. The graft donor may account for some of the T cells. Both conserved end residues are part of each CDR3. For some rows the clone size is stated as once, few or many, or as a class when expanded; others skip it.

V: TRBV6-6
size: -
J: TRBJ1-5
CDR3: CASSYGQVEPEHF

V: TRBV9
size: -
J: TRBJ2-3
CDR3: CASSPGTSGTDTQYF

V: TRBV19
size: -
J: TRBJ2-5
CDR3: CASSIPLAEQETQYF

V: TRBV7-3
size: -
J: TRBJ2-3
CDR3: CASSYSGRAGDTQYF

V: TRBV2
size: few
J: TRBJ2-3
CDR3: CASSVGVSTDTQYF

V: TRBV7-9
size: -
J: TRBJ2-7
CDR3: CASRPGTSGRWEQYF

V: TRBV7-2
size: -
J: TRBJ2-1
CDR3: CASSLRRGRSEQFF

V: TRBV27
size: -
J: TRBJ1-1
CDR3: CASINRGRAFF

V: TRBV5-4
size: -
J: TRBJ1-2
CDR3: CASSQDGGTGDGYTF

V: TRBV11-1
size: -
J: TRBJ2-7
CDR3: CASSLYGEGIYEQYF

V: TRBV5-1
size: -
J: TRBJ1-1
CDR3: CASSTDGVVNTEAFF

V: TRBV30
size: -
J: TRBJ1-3
CDR3: CAWDTSVSGNTIYF

V: TRBV25-1
size: -
J: TRBJ2-5
CDR3: CASSEFGGRETQYF

V: TRBV30
size: -
J: TRBJ2-5
CDR3: CALKKSALAGPGETQYF

V: TRBV5-5
size: -
J: TRBJ1-1
CDR3: CASSLTWPGLNTEAFF

V: TRBV7-2
size: -
J: TRBJ2-3
CDR3: CASSLSPSDTQYF

V: TRBV5-6
size: -
J: TRBJ2-4
CDR3: CASSPGQGGDIQYF

V: TRBV7-8
size: -
J: TRBJ2-7
CDR3: CASSFSNTSPFRDRTYEQYF

V: TRBV7-2
size: -
J: TRBJ2-7
CDR3: CAIRTASSYEQYF

V: TRBV11-2
size: -
J: TRBJ2-5
CDR3: CASSQYLGSYKDETQYF

V: TRBV30
size: -
J: TRBJ1-1
CDR3: CAWSPLQGAMAEAFF

V: TRBV5-5
size: -
J: TRBJ2-1
CDR3: CASSSPGRIDEQFF

V: TRBV30
size: -
J: TRBJ2-1
CDR3: CAWVWGGSYNEQFF

V: TRBV5-1
size: -
J: TRBJ2-1
CDR3: CASSSGLAGGYEQFF

V: TRBV12-5
size: -
J: TRBJ2-7
CDR3: CASGLGTSGYEQYF

V: TRBV19
size: -
J: TRBJ2-7
CDR3: CASSITGERYEQYF

V: TRBV7-8
size: -
J: TRBJ2-1
CDR3: CASSRTDRGVASEQFF

V: TRBV5-4
size: -
J: TRBJ2-5
CDR3: CASSPRSGVGQETQYF

V: TRBV5-1
size: -
J: TRBJ2-1
CDR3: CASTLSGIGGEQFF

V: TRBV9
size: -
J: TRBJ2-1
CDR3: CASSAGLVSEQFF

V: TRBV30
size: -
J: TRBJ1-2
CDR3: CAWSGGGTGHYYTF

V: TRBV29-1
size: -
J: TRBJ1-1
CDR3: CSVEEQVNTEAFF

V: TRBV9
size: -
J: TRBJ1-2
CDR3: CASSVEGRGDRTRGYTF

V: TRBV6-1
size: -
J: TRBJ2-7
CDR3: CASRTGYEQYF

V: TRBV5-8
size: -
J: TRBJ1-6
CDR3: CASSPDRGRSPLHF

V: TRBV6-1
size: once
J: TRBJ2-1
CDR3: CASSEVGGSSEQFF

V: TRBV2
size: few
J: TRBJ2-7
CDR3: CASSGLAVSYEQYF

V: TRBV7-2
size: -
J: TRBJ2-1
CDR3: CASSYTSGRGSEQFF

V: TRBV5-5
size: -
J: TRBJ1-1
CDR3: CASSLVASLMNTEAFF

V: TRBV28
size: once
J: TRBJ1-1
CDR3: CASSPPDTEAFF

V: TRBV5-6
size: once
J: TRBJ2-7
CDR3: CASSLPSSGGYEQYF

V: TRBV19
size: -
J: TRBJ1-1
CDR3: CATQGARTEAFF

V: TRBV6-1
size: -
J: TRBJ1-5
CDR3: CASATGPNQPQHF

V: TRBV30
size: once
J: TRBJ2-7
CDR3: CAWSQDSYEQYF

V: TRBV2
size: -
J: TRBJ1-5
CDR3: CASREGTASNQPQHF

V: TRBV7-2
size: -
J: TRBJ2-5
CDR3: CASSLLAEVGAQYF

V: TRBV7-2
size: -
J: TRBJ1-2
CDR3: CASSTDRANYGYTF

V: TRBV29-1
size: -
J: TRBJ2-1
CDR3: CSVVTSVSEQFF

V: TRBV28
size: few
J: TRBJ1-1
CDR3: CASSLGTGDTEAFF

V: TRBV11-2
size: -
J: TRBJ2-1
CDR3: CASSLGIAGGPHNEQFF

V: TRBV5-1
size: -
J: TRBJ2-3
CDR3: CASSFESGRDTQYF

V: TRBV28
size: -
J: TRBJ1-3
CDR3: CASNQRYSGNTIYF

V: TRBV6-1
size: few
J: TRBJ1-5
CDR3: CASSETYNQPQHF

V: TRBV7-9
size: -
J: TRBJ2-1
CDR3: CASSEGQGSNEQFF

V: TRBV28
size: -
J: TRBJ1-6
CDR3: CASSFPSGQYNSPLHF